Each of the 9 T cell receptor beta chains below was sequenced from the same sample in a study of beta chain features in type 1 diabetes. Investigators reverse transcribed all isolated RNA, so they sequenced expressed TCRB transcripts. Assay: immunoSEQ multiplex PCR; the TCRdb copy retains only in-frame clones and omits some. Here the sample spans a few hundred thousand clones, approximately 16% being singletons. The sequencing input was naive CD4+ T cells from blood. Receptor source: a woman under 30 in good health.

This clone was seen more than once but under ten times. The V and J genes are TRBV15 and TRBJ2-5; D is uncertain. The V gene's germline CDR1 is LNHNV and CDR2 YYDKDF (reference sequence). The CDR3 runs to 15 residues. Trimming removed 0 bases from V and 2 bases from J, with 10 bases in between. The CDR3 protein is CATSRDLTSQETQYF. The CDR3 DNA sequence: TGTGCCACCAGCAGAGATCTGACATCACAAGAGACCCAGTACTTC.

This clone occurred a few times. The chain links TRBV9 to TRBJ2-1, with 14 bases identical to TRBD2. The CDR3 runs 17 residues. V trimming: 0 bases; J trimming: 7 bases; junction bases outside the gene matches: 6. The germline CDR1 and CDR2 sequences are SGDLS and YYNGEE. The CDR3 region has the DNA TGTGCCAGCAGCGTAGATAAGGGACTAGCGGGAGTAAATGAGCAGTTCTTC. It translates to CASSVDKGLAGVNEQFF.

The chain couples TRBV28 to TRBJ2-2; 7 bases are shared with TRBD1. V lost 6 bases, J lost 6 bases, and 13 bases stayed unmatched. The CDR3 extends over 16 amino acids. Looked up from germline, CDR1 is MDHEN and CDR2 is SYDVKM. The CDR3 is CASSSWPPDRAGELFF. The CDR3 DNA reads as TGTGCCAGCAGCTCCTGGCCTCCTGACAGGGCCGGGGAGCTGTTTTTT.

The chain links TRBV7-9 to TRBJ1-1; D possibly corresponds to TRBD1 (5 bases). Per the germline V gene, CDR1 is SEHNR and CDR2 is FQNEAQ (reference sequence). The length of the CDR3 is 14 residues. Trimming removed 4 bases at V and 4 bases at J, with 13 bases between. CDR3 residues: CASSSAPGVTEAFF. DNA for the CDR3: TGTGCCAGCAGCTCCGCCCCGGGGGTCACTGAAGCTTTCTTT.

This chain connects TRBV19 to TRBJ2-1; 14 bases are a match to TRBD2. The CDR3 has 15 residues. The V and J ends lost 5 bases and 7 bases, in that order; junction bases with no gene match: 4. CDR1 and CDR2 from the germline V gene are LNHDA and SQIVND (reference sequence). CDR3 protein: CASSAGTSGSNEQFF. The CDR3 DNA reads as TGTGCCAGTAGTGCCGGGACTAGCGGGAGTAATGAGCAGTTCTTC. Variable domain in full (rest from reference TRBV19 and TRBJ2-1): DGGITQSPKYLFRKEGQNVTLSCEQNLNHDAMYWYRQDPGQGLRLIYYSQIVNDFQKGDIAEGYSVSREKKESFPLTVTSAQKNPTAFYLCASSAGTSGSNEQFFGPGTRLTVL.

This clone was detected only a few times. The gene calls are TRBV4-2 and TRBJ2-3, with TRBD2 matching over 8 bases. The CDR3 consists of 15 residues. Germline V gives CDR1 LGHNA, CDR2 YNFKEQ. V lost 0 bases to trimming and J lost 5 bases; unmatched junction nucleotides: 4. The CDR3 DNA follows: TGTGCCAGCAGCCAAGATCTTCTAGCGGGAGATACGCAGTATTTT. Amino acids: CASSQDLLAGDTQYF.

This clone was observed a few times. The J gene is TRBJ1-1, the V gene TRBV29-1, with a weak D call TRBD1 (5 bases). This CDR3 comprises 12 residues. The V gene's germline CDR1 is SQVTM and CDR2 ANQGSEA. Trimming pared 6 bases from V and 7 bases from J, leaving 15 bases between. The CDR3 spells CSVDPQGSEAFF. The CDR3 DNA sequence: TGCAGCGTCGACCCTCAGGGAAGTGAAGCTTTCTTT.

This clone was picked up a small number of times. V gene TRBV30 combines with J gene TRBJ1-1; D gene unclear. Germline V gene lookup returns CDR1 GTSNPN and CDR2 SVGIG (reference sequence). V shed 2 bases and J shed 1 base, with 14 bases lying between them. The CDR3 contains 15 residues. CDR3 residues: CAWSSGSISNTEAFF. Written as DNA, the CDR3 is TGTGCCTGGAGTTCCGGGTCGATATCGAACACTGAAGCTTTCTTT.

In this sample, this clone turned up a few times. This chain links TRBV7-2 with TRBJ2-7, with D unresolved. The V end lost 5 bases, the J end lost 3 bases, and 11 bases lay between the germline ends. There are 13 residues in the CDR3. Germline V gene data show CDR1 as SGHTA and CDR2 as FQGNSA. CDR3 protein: CASSLSTGYEQYF. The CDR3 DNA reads TGTGCCAGCAGCCTCTCTACGGGCTACGAGCAGTACTTC.